This T cell receptor (beta chain) is drawn from a study of post-analysis software for immune sequencing data (dated by TCRdb to the mid-2010s). Regarding the study in general: Recorded disease courses included relapsing-remitting, secondary progressive and progressive-relapsing multiple sclerosis, with some patients lacking subtype annotation. The multiple sclerosis patient repertoires were compared with 10 to 12 previously published healthy control repertoires from donors aged 6 to 25 years. A subset of samples was prepared in parallel using single-end sample barcoding, then pooled and co-amplified after Illumina adapter ligation.

From the cysteine up to the phenylalanine, the CDR3 has a length of 15 residues. This entry keeps only the CDR3 DNA: 45 bases, framed from base 1. The germline V gene specifies SGHRS as CDR1 and YFSETQ as CDR2. The junction shows trimming of 3 bases on V and 6 bases on J, plus 18 bases between the germline ends. Points the paper makes about the study in general: Direct clustering with F measure showed strong co-clustering of samples prepared in the same batch, prompting a batch-effect correction. The control group was slightly older than the multiple sclerosis patient group. Significantly lower normalized Chao1 diversity was found in multiple sclerosis patients than in controls, suggesting substantial peripheral T-cell clonal expansion. About 5 TRBV segments, including TRBV5-6, TRBV5-1 and TRBV20-1, were significantly more frequent in patients than controls.

Library prep was done by PCR. Data came from an Illumina HiSeq 2500. Unique molecular identifiers were incorporated into TCR beta cDNA libraries to reduce PCR and sequencing biases. Every 1 to 10 million input T cells yielded around 500,000 cDNA molecules, meaning each molecule approximated one T cell. The patient libraries were prepared and sequenced with the same protocol used for the earlier healthy control dataset. Within a given batch, samples were prepared together, multiplexed and sequenced on the same HiSeq lane. The paper's processing steps were these. MIGEC was used to process the raw barcoded reads, and molecular identifier groups with only a single read were discarded before consensus assembly and CDR3 extraction. VDJtools was used for post-analysis of the clonotype tables, with diversity normalized by down-sampling every dataset to the smallest sample size. In repertoire overlap clustering, CDR3 amino acid sequences, but not nucleotide sequences, were matched to correct batch-related cross-sample contamination. The public reads were quality trimmed at Q25 with fastp and then assembled into clones with MiXCR by TCRdb, keeping productive beta chains. Merged by CDR3 protein, the rows form single entries marked with the most common genes and DNA. Clone size and V and J calls follow TCRdb, not the original study. Recorded for this sample are some 690,000 distinct CDR3 sequences; 25% to 30% of them occurred a single time. The top ten constitute around 0.6% of the sample.

TCR beta repertoires were profiled from peripheral blood of approximately 13 young patients with multiple sclerosis to demonstrate the VDJtools post-analysis software. The multiple sclerosis patients were children and adolescents ranging in age from 6 to 15 years. This clonotype came up a few times. What this receptor recognizes is not known. Base qualities were left out, and no much larger clone turns up one base away. In this chain, TRBV5-1 is recombined with TRBJ1-1, with an unclear D gene assignment. The TCR comes from a girl aged 5-17 years with multiple sclerosis. The sample was blood. The base sequence is TGCGCCAGCAGCTATGGATCAAGGCCTGATGCTGAAGCTTTCTTT. Its amino acids are CASSYGSRPDAEAFF.